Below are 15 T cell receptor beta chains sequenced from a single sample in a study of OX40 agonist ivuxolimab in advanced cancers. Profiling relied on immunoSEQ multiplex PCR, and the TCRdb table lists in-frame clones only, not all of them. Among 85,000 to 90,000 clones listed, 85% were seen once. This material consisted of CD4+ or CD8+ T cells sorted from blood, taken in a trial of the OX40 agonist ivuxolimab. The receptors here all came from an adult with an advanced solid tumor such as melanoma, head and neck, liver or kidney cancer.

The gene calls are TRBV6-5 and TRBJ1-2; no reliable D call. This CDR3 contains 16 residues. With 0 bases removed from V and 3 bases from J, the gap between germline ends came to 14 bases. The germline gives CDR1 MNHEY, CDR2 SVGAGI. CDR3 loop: CASSYSIFPVYYGYTF. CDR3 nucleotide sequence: TGTGCCAGCAGTTACTCGATATTTCCAGTTTACTATGGCTACACCTTC.

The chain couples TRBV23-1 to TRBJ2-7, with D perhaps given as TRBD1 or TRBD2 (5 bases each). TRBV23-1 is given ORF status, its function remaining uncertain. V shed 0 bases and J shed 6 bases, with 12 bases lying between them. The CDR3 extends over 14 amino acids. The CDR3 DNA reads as TGCGCCAGCAGTCAATCGACCGGGACGGCCGAGCAGTACTTC. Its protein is CASSQSTGTAEQYF.

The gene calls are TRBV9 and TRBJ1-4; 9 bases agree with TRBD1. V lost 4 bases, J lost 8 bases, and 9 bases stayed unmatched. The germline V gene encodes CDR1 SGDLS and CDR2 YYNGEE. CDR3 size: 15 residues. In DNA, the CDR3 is TGTGCCAGCAGCCCCTCCGGGACAGGGAAAGAAAAACTGTTTTTT. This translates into CASSPSGTGKEKLFF.

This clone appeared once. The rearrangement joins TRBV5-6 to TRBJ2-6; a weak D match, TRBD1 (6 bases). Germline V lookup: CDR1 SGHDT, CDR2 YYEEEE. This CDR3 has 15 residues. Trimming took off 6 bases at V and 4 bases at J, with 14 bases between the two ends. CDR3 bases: TGTGCCAGCACGAAACAGGGTGCCGGGGCCAACGTCCTGACTTTC. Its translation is CASTKQGAGANVLTF.

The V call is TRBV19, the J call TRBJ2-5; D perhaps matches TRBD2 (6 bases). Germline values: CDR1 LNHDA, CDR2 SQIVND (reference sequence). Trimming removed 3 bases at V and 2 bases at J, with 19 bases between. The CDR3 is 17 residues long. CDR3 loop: CASSMEGFRVGQETQYF. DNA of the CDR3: TGTGCCAGTAGTATGGAGGGGTTCCGGGTTGGTCAAGAGACCCAGTACTTC.

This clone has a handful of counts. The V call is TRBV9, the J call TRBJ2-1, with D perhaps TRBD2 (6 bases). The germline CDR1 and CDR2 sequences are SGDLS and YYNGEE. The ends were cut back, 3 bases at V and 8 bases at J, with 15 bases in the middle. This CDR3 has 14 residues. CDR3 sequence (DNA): TGTGCCAGCAGCGAACGACTAGTCCGCGATGAGCAGTTCTTC. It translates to CASSERLVRDEQFF.

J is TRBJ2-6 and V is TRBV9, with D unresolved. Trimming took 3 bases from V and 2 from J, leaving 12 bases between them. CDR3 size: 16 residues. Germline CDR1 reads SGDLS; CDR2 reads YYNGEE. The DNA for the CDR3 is TGTGCCAGCAGCGCCCGGTTGGTTGCTGGGGCCAACGTCCTGACTTTC. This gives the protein CASSARLVAGANVLTF.

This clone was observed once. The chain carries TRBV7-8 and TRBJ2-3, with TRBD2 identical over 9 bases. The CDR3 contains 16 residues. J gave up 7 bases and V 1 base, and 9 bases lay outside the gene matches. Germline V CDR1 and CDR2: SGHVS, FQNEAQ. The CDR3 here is CASSLVVREGPYTQYF. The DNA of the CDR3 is TGTGCCAGCAGCTTAGTAGTGCGGGAGGGCCCGTATACGCAGTATTTT.

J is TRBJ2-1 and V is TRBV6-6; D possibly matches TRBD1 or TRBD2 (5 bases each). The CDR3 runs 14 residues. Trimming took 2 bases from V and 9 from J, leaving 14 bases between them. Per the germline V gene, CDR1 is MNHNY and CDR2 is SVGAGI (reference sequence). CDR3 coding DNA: TGTGCCAGCAGTTACCGGGGCAGGCAGGGTGAGCAGTTCTTC. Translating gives CASSYRGRQGEQFF.

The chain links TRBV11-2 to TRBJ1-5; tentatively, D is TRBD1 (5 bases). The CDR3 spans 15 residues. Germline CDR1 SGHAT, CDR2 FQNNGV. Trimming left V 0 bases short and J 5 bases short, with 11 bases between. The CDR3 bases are TGTGCCAGCAGCTTAGATCGGGAGGGGTATCAGCCCCAGCATTTT. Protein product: CASSLDREGYQPQHF. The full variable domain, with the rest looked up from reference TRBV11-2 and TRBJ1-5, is EAGVAQSPRYKIIEKRQSVAFWCNPISGHATLYWYQQILGQGPKLLIQFQNNGVVDDSQLPKDRFSAERLKGVDSTLKIQPAKLEDSAVYLCASSLDREGYQPQHFGDGTRLSIL.

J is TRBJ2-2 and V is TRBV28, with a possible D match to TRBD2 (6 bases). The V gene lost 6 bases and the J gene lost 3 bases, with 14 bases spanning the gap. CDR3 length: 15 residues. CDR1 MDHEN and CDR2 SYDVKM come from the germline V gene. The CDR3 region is CASRGRGRDTGELFF. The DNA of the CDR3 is TGTGCCAGCAGAGGTCGGGGGAGAGACACCGGGGAGCTGTTTTTT.

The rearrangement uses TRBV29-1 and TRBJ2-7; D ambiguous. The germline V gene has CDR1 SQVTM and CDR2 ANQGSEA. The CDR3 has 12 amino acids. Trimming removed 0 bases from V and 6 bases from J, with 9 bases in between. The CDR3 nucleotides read TGCAGCGTTGAAGACGCCGACCTCGAGCAGTACGTC. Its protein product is CSVEDADLEQYV.

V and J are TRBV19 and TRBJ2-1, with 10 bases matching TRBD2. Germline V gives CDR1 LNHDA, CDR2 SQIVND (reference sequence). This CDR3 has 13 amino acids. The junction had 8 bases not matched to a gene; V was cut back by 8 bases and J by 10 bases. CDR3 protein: CASGTSEAREQFF. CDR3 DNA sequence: TGTGCCAGTGGGACTAGCGAGGCCCGGGAGCAGTTCTTC. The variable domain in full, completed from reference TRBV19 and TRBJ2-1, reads DGGITQSPKYLFRKEGQNVTLSCEQNLNHDAMYWYRQDPGQGLRLIYYSQIVNDFQKGDIAEGYSVSREKKESFPLTVTSAQKNPTAFYLCASGTSEAREQFFGPGTRLTVL.

CDR3: CASSLAGGRGTYNEQFF. In nucleotides, the CDR3 is TGCGCCAGCAGCTTGGCCGGGGGGCGGGGGACCTACAATGAGCAGTTCTTC. This sequence joins TRBV5-1 and TRBJ2-1, with a tentative D call TRBD2 (7 bases). The CDR3 has 17 residues. The germline CDR1 and CDR2 sequences are SGHRS and YFSETQ. Trimming pared 0 bases from V and 2 bases from J, leaving 15 bases between.

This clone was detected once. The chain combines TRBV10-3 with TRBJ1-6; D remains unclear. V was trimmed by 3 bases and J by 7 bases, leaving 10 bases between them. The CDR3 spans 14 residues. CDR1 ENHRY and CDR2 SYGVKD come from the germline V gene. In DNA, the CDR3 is TGTGCCATCAGTGATTGGAACGGAAATTCACCCCTCCACTTT. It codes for CAISDWNGNSPLHF.